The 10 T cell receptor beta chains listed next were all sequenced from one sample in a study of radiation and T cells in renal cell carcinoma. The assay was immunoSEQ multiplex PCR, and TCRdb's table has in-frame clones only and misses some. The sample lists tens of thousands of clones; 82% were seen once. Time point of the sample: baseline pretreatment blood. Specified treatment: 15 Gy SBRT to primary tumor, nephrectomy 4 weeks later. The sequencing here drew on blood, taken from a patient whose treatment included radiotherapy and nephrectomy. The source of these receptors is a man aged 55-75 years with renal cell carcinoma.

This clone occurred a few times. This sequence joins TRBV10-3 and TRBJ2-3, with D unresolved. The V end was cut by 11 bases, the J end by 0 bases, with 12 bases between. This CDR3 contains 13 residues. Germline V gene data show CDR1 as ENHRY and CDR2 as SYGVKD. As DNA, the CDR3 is TGTGCCGCCGGCCGATCTAGCACAGATACGCAGTATTTT. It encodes CAAGRSSTDTQYF.

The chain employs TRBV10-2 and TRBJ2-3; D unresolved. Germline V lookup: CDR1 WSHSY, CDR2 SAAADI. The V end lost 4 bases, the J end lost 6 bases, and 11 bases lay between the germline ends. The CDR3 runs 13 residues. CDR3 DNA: TGCGCCAGCAGTGTCGGGTCGTCGGATACGCAGTATTTT. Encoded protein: CASSVGSSDTQYF.

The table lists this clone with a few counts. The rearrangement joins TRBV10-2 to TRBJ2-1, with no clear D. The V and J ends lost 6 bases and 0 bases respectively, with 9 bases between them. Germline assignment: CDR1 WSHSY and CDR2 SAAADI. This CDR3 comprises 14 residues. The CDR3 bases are TGCGCCAGCAGGTTAAAGGGCTCCTACAATGAGCAGTTCTTC. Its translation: CASRLKGSYNEQFF.

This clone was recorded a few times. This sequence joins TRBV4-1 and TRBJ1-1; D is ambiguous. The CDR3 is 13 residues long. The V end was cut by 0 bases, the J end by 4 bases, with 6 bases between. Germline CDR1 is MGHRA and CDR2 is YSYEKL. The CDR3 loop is CASSQDRSTEAFF. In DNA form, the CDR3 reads TGCGCCAGCAGCCAAGATAGGTCCACTGAAGCTTTCTTT.

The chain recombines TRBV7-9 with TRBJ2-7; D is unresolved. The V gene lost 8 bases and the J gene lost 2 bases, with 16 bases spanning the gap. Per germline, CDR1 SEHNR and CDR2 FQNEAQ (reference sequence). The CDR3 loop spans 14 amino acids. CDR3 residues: CASSLTLSPYEQYF. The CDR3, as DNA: TGTGCCAGCTCCCTCACACTCAGCCCCTACGAGCAGTACTTC.

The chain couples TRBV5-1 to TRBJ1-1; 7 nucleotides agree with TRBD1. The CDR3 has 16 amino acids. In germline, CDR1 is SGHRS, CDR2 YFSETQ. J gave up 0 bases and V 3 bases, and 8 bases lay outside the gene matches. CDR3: CASSSGQAGMNTEAFF. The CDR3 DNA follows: TGCGCCAGCAGCTCCGGACAGGCGGGGATGAACACTGAAGCTTTCTTT. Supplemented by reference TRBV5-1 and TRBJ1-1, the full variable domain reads KAGVTQTPRYLIKTRGQQVTLSCSPISGHRSVSWYQQTPGQGLQFLFEYFSETQRNKGNFPGRFSGRQFSNSRSEMNVSTLELGDSALYLCASSSGQAGMNTEAFFGQGTRLTVV.

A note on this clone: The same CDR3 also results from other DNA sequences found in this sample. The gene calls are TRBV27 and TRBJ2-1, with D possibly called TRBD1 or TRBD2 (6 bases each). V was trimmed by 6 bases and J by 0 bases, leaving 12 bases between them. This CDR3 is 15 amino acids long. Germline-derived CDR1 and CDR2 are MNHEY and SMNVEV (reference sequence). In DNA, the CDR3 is TGTGCCAGCAGCCTAGGGGGGAGCTCCTACAATGAGCAGTTCTTC. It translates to CASSLGGSSYNEQFF.

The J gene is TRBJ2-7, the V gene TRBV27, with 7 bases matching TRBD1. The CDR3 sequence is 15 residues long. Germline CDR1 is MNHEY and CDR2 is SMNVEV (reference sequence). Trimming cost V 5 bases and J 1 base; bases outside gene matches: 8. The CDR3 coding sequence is TGTGCCAGCAGTGCTACCGGGACAGCTTCCTACGAGCAGTACTTC. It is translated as CASSATGTASYEQYF.

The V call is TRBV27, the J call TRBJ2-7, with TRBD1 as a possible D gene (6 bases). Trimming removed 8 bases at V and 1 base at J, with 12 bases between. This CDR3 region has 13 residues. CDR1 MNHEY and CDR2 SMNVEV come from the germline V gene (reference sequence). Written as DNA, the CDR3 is TGTGCCAGCGGGACACCTAATTCCTACGAGCAGTACTTC. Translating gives CASGTPNSYEQYF.

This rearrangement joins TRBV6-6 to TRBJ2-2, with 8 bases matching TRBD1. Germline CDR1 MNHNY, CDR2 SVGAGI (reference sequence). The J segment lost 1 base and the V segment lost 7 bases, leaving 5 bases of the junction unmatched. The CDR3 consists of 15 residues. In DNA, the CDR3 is TGTGCCAGCAAGGAGGGGACAGGGAACACCGGGGAGCTGTTTTTT. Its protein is CASKEGTGNTGELFF.